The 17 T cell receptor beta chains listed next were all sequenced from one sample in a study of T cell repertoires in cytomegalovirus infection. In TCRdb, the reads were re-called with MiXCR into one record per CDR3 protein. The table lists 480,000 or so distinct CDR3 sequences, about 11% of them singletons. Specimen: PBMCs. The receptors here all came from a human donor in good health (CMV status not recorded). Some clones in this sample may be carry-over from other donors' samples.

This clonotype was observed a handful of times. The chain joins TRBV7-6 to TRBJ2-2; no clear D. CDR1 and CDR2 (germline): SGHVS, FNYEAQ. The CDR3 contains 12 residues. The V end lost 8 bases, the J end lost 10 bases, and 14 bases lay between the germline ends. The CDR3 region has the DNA TGTGCCAGCCTTTCTTCCTCTGTGGAGCTGTTTTTT. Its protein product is CASLSSSVELFF.

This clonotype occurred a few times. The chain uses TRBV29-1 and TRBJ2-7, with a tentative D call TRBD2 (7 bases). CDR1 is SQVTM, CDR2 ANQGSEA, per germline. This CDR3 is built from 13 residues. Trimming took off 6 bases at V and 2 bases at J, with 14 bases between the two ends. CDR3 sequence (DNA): TGCAGCGTGAGGGGGGGACGGACCTACGAGCAGTACTTC. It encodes CSVRGGRTYEQYF.

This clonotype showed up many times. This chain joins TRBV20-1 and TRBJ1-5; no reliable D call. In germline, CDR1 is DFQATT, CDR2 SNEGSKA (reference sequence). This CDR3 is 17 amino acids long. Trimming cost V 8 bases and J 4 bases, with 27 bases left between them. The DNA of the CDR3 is TGCAGTAGCCACCGCCAGCGTCCCTTGGGGTCGAATCAGCCCCAGCATTTT. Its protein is CSSHRQRPLGSNQPQHF.

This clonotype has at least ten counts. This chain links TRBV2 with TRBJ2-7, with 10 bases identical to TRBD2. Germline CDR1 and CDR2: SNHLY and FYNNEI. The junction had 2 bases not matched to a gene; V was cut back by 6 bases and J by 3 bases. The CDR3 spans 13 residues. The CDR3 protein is CASSGTSVYEQYF. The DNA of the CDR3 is TGTGCCAGCAGCGGGACTAGCGTCTACGAGCAGTACTTC.

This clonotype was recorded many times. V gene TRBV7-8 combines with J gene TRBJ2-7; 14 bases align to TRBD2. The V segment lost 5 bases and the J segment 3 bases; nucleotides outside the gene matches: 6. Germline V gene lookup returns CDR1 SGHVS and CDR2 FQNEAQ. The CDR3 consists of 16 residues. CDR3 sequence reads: CASSDRLAGGHYEQYF. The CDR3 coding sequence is TGTGCCAGCAGCGACCGACTAGCGGGAGGGCACTACGAGCAGTACTTC.

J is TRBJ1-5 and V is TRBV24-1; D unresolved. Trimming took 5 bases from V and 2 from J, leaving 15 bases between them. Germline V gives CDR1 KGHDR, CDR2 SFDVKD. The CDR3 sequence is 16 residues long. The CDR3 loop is CATSGHSTNGNQPQHF. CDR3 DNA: TGTGCCACCAGTGGTCACAGCACGAACGGCAATCAGCCCCAGCATTTT.

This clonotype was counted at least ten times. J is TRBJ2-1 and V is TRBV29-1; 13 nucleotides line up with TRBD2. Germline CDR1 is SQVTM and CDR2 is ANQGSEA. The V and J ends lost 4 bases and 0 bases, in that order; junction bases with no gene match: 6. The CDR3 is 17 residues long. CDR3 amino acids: CSVVGLAGMNSYNEQFF. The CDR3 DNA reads TGCAGCGTTGTGGGACTAGCGGGAATGAACTCCTACAATGAGCAGTTCTTC.

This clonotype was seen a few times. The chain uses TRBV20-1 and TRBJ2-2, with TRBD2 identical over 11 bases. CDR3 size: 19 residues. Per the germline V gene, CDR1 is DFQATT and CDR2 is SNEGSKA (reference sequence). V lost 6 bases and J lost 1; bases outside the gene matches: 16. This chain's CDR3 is CSAASALGTSGRNTGELFF. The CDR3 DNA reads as TGCAGTGCCGCCTCTGCCCTGGGCACTAGCGGGAGGAACACCGGGGAGCTGTTTTTT.

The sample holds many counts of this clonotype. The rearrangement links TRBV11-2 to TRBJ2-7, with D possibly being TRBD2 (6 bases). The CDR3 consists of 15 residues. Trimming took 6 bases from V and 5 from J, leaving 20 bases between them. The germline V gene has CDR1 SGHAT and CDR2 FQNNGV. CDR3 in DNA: TGTGCCAGCAGTACTCACCGGGGGTCGGAGAACGAGCAGTACTTC. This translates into CASSTHRGSENEQYF.

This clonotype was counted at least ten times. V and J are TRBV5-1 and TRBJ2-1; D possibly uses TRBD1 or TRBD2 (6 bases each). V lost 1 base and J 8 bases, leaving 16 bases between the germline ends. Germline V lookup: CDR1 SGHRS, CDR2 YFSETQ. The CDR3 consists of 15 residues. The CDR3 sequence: CASSLNPVGGDEQFF. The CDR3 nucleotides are TGCGCCAGCAGCTTGAACCCGGTGGGGGGCGATGAGCAGTTCTTC. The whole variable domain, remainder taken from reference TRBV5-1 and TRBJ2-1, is KAGVTQTPRYLIKTRGQQVTLSCSPISGHRSVSWYQQTPGQGLQFLFEYFSETQRNKGNFPGRFSGRQFSNSRSEMNVSTLELGDSALYLCASSLNPVGGDEQFFGPGTRLTVL.

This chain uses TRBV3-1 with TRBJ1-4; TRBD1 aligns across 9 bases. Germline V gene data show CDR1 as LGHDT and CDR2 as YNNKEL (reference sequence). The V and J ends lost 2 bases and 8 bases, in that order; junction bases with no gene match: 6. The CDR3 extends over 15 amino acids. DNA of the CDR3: TGTGCCAGCAGCCAAACCGGGACAGGGTCGGAAAAACTGTTTTTT. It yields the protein CASSQTGTGSEKLFF.

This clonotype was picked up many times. CDR3 region: CASGRSGNQETQYF. CDR3 DNA sequence: TGTGCCAGCGGACGTAGCGGAAACCAAGAGACCCAGTACTTC. The genes are TRBV3-1 and TRBJ2-5, with D possibly TRBD2 on 6 matching bases. Germline CDR1 LGHDT, CDR2 YNNKEL (reference sequence). Trimming left V 8 bases short and J 0 bases short, with 13 bases between. The CDR3 covers 14 residues.

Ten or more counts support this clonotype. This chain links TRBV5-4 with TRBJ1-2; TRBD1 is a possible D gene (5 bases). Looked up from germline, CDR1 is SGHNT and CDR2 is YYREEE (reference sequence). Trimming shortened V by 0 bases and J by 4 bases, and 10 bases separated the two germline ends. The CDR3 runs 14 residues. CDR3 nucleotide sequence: TGTGCCAGCAGCTTGGTGGAGGGGCGCTATGGCTACACCTTC. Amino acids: CASSLVEGRYGYTF.

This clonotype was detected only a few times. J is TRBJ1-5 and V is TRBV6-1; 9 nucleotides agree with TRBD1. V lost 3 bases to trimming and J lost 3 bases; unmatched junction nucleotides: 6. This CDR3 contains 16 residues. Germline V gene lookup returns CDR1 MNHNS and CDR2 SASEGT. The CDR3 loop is CASSERTGVDNQPQHF. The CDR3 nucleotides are TGTGCCAGCAGTGAGAGGACAGGGGTGGACAATCAGCCCCAGCATTTT.

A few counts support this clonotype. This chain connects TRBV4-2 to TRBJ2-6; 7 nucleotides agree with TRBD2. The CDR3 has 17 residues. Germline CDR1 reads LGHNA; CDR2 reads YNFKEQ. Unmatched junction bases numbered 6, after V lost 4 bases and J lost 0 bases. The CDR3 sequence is CASSRMAGVSGANVLTF. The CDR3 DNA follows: TGTGCCAGCAGCCGTATGGCGGGGGTCTCTGGGGCCAACGTCCTGACTTTC.

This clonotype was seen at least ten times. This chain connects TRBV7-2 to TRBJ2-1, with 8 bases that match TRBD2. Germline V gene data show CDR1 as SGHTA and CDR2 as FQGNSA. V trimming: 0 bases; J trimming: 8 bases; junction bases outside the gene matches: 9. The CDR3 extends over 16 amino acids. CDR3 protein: CASSLALAATMDEQFF. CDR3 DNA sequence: TGTGCCAGCAGCTTAGCACTAGCGGCCACAATGGATGAGCAGTTCTTC.

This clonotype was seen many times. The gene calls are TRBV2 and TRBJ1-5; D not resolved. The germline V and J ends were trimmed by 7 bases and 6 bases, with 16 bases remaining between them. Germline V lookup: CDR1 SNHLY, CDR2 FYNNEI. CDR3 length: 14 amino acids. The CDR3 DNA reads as TGTGCCAGCAACCCTGGACGGGGTGTTCAGCCCCAGCATTTT. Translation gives CASNPGRGVQPQHF. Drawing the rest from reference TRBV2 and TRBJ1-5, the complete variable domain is EPEVTQTPSHQVTQMGQEVILRCVPISNHLYFYWYRQILGQKVEFLVSFYNNEISEKSEIFDDQFSVERPDGSNFTLKIRSTKLEDSAMYFCASNPGRGVQPQHFGDGTRLSIL.